This T cell receptor (beta chain) was identified during a study of cytomegalovirus exposure and HLA in healthy donors. From germline, CDR1 is SGHNT and CDR2 YYREEE (reference sequence). V lost 2 bases and J 1 base, leaving 6 bases between the germline ends. This CDR3 contains 13 residues. The PCR made use of 60 Vbeta and 13 Jbeta primers. The repertoire was sequenced with immunoSEQ multiplex PCR; TCRdb's copy has only in-frame clones and lacks some. The data hold approximately 170,000 clones, with around three quarters observed a single time. This clone has a handful of counts. This receptor was identified in a middle-aged woman in good health and CMV-seronegative. The genes are TRBV5-4 and TRBJ1-1; no reliable D call. The sample taken for sequencing was PBMCs. The CDR3 loop reads CASSFQENTEAFF. In nucleotides, the CDR3 is TGTGCCAGCAGCTTCCAGGAGAACACTGAAGCTTTCTTT.